This T cell receptor (beta chain) was recovered during a study of tumor and adjacent non-tumor tissue in lung cancer. Study-level background: Aged about 31 to 80 years, patients included 10 men and 4 to 6 women with stage I to III disease. Study-level findings and limits: Normal lung showed higher cumulative top 100 clone frequency than tumor.

This sample's RNA came from whole unsorted tissue. Distant lung tissue was collected more than 3 cm away from the tumor edge. Germline lookup yields CDR1 MGHRA and CDR2 YSYEKL. There are 14 residues in the CDR3. On this clonotype itself: As yet, its antigen is unknown. The conserved closing phenylalanine or tryptophan is absent in this CDR3, likely reflecting a read error.

Three rounds of nested PCR, following a modified ARM-PCR protocol, produced the TCRbeta library. MiXCR, run by TCRdb on the multiplex PCR reads, gives a single entry per CDR3 protein. This table holds approximately 110,000 distinct CDR3 sequences, about 61% found once. This receptor was taken from a man aged 55 to 69 with non-small cell lung cancer. The specimen sequenced was distant non-tumor lung tissue. The chain is built from TRBV4-1 and TRBJ2-5; 7 bases agree with TRBD2. The CDR3 here is CASSQDGLEETQYI. The CDR3 bases are TGCGCCAGTAGCCAAGATGGACTAGAAGAGACCCAGTACATC.